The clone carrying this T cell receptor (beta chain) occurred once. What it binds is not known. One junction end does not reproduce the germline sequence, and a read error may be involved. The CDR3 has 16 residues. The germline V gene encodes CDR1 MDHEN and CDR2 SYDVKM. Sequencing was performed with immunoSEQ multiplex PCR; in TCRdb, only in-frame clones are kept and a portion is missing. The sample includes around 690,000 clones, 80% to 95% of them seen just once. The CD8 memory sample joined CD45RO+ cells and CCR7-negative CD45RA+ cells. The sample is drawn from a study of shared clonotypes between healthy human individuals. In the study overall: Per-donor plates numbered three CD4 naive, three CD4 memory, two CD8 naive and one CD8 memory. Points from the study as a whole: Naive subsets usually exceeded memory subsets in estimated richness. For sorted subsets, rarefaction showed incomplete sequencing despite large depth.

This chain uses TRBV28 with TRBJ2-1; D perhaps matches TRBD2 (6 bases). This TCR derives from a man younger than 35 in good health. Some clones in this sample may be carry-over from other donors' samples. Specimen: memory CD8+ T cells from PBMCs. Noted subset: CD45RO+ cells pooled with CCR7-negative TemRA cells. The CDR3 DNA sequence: TGTGCCAGCAGTTTAGTATCGGGGAGGTCCTACAATGGGCAGTTCTTC. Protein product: CASSLVSGRSYNGQFF.